What follows describes a single T cell receptor (beta chain). Antigen unknown. The length of the CDR3 is 14 residues. Germline values: CDR1 SGHKS, CDR2 YYEKEE (reference sequence). This record comes from a study of T cells expressing NK-cell markers. Study findings and constraints: Leadership of the CD3+CD56-NKG2C+ fraction also belonged to these clonotypes in four donors. Of CD8+ T cells, about 1.0-8% belonged to dominant NKG2C+ clonotypes in roughly six donors. The study did not resolve the HCMV specificity of expanded NKG2C+ T cell clones.

TCRdb derives one entry per CDR3 protein from the 5' RACE reads, leaving out DNA. This table holds a few hundred thousand distinct CDR3 sequences. The genes are TRBV5-5 and TRBJ2-7; the TRBD2 assignment by TCRdb is unverifiable without DNA. This clonotype was sampled from a man aged 18 to 35 in good health. The sample comprised blood T cells: a sorted CD56 or NKG2C T cell subset, CD4+ or CD8+ T cells, or bulk PBMC T cells (not recorded which). The chain's CDR3 is CASSTGAITYEQYF. The whole variable domain, filled in from reference TRBV5-5 and TRBJ2-7, reads DAGVTQSPTHLIKTRGQQVTLRCSPISGHKSVSWYQQVLGQGPQFIFQYYEKEERGRGNFPDRFSARQFPNYSSELNVNALLLGDSALYLCASSTGAITYEQYFGPGTRLTVT.